The 32 T cell receptor beta chains below were found in one sample sequenced in a study of blood T cells in healthy people across ages (dated by TCRdb to between 2015 and 2016). Library preparation employed 5' RACE. Sequencing used an Illumina HiSeq 2500. The second PCR ran for about 7 to 11 cycles and used a J-beta primer mix along with a sample-barcoded 5' primer. TCRdb reprocessed the public reads (quality trimming at Q25 with fastp, clone calling with MiXCR) and kept in-frame beta chains. Rows with one shared CDR3 protein collapse into an entry with the most common genes and DNA. The sample profile shows 540,000 or so distinct CDR3 sequences; less than 60% of them were found once. Approximately 23% of the sample rests with the top ten. The sequenced material came from blood. The receptor set was obtained from a man older than 75 in good health.

The chain couples TRBV5-1 to TRBJ1-2, with D possibly TRBD1 on 5 matching bases. Per germline, CDR1 SGHRS and CDR2 YFSETQ. V lost 0 bases and J 2 bases, leaving 17 bases between the germline ends. This CDR3 has 17 amino acids. The chain's CDR3 is CASSLARGAGENYGYTF. The CDR3 DNA is TGCGCCAGCAGCTTGGCAAGGGGCGCGGGAGAGAACTATGGCTACACCTTC.

The chain carries TRBV12-5 and TRBJ2-3; D is possibly TRBD1 (5 bases). Germline V lookup: CDR1 LGHNT, CDR2 FRNRAP. The CDR3 runs 19 residues. Trimming left V 7 bases short and J 0 bases short, with 26 bases between. The CDR3 here is CASALNRETVHSSTDTQYF. Here the CDR3 DNA reads TGTGCTAGTGCCCTCAATAGAGAGACAGTCCACTCTAGCACAGATACGCAGTATTTT.

In the case of this clonotype: A much bigger clone sits one base away, suggesting this may be a read error. This rearrangement joins TRBV7-7 to TRBJ2-3; 9 nucleotides agree with TRBD1. From germline, CDR1 is SSHAT and CDR2 FNYEAQ (reference sequence). CDR3 size: 14 residues. The CDR3 nucleotides read TGTGCTAGCGGCCCGGACAGGGGAACAGATACGCAGTATTTT. This sequence encodes CASGPDRGTDTQYF.

This clonotype was detected a few times. A much bigger clone sits one base away, suggesting this may be a read error. The chain is built from TRBV6-6 and TRBJ1-4, with a tentative D call TRBD1 (6 bases). V was shortened by 6 bases and J by 4 bases, with 15 bases between the two germline ends. The CDR3 covers 15 residues. Looked up from germline, CDR1 is MNHNY and CDR2 is SVGAGI (reference sequence). Written as DNA, the CDR3 is TGTGCCAGCAGAAGTCGAGGACAGTTTAATGAAAAACTGTTTTTT. This encodes CASRSRGQFNEKLFF.

This clonotype was recorded once. The chain couples TRBV7-2 to TRBJ1-2, with 10 bases aligning to TRBD1. This CDR3 has 18 residues. Trimming at V came to 2 bases and at J to 1 base, leaving 10 bases not matched to a gene. Germline V lookup: CDR1 SGHTA, CDR2 FQGNSA. The CDR3 reads CASSLRGTGESGNYGYTF. Here the CDR3 DNA reads TGTGCCAGCAGCTTACGGGGGACAGGGGAATCGGGTAACTATGGCTACACCTTC.

This chain connects TRBV3-1 to TRBJ2-7; TRBD2 might be the D (6 bases). V was cut by 1 base and J by 3 bases, with 13 bases left in between. Germline loops: CDR1 LGHDT, CDR2 YNNKEL (reference sequence). This CDR3 spans 15 amino acids. For the CDR3, the DNA is TGTGCCAGCAGCCAAGCGGTGGTAGCGGTCTACGAGCAGTACTTC. Translation gives CASSQAVVAVYEQYF.

This chain joins TRBV20-1 and TRBJ2-7; 10 bases fit TRBD1. The CDR3 is 15 residues long. Trimming cost V 3 bases and J 4 bases; bases outside gene matches: 9. The germline gives CDR1 DFQATT, CDR2 SNEGSKA (reference sequence). CDR3 sequence: CSARGPGQGIYEQYF. In DNA form, the CDR3 reads TGCAGTGCTAGGGGACCGGGACAGGGGATTTACGAGCAGTACTTC.

This clonotype was recorded many times. The J gene is TRBJ2-3, the V gene TRBV7-8, with D uncertain. V was cut by 1 base and J by 7 bases, with 12 bases left in between. This CDR3 has 14 residues. Germline CDR1 is SGHVS and CDR2 is FQNEAQ. The CDR3 DNA reads as TGTGCCAGCAGCTTAGGTCCCGGTGGATATACGCAGTATTTT. As protein: CASSLGPGGYTQYF. The whole variable domain, remainder taken from reference TRBV7-8 and TRBJ2-3, is GAGVSQSPRYKVAKRGQDVALRCDPISGHVSLFWYQQALGQGPEFLTYFQNEAQLDKSGLPSDRFFAERPEGSVSTLKIQRTQQEDSAVYLCASSLGPGGYTQYFGPGTRLTVL.

In this sample, this clonotype turned up a few times. The rearrangement joins TRBV9 to TRBJ1-6; possible D gene TRBD1, 6 bases. The germline CDR1 and CDR2 sequences are SGDLS and YYNGEE. The CDR3 extends over 15 amino acids. V was trimmed by 0 bases and J by 5 bases, leaving 9 bases between them. The DNA for the CDR3 is TGTGCCAGCAGCGTAGATCCAGGGGATAATTCACCCCTCCACTTT. Protein: CASSVDPGDNSPLHF.

Details on this clonotype: The junction shows a germline mismatch at one end, possibly a read error. The chain couples TRBV7-2 to TRBJ2-7; 10 nucleotides agree with TRBD1. Germline lookup yields CDR1 SGHTA and CDR2 FQGNSA. The CDR3 runs 14 residues. CDR3 bases: TGTGCCAGCAGCTCGCGACAGGGGGCCTACGTGCAGTACTTC. It translates to CASSSRQGAYVQYF.

The chain combines TRBV29-1 with TRBJ2-7, with 11 bases aligning to TRBD1. The CDR3 spans 19 residues. J lost 2 bases, V lost 6 bases, and 21 bases had no gene match. Germline V gene sequence: CDR1 SQVTM, CDR2 ANQGSEA. The CDR3: CSVHGATGTGGGGPYEQYF. The CDR3 DNA reads as TGCAGCGTCCATGGCGCTACCGGGACAGGGGGTGGTGGGCCCTACGAGCAGTACTTC.

This clonotype was seen only a few times. J is TRBJ1-4 and V is TRBV7-9; D possibly corresponds to TRBD1 (5 bases). CDR3 length: 15 amino acids. CDR1 is SEHNR and CDR2 is FQNEAQ in the germline V gene (reference sequence). Trimming removed 4 bases at V and 10 bases at J, with 19 bases between. This chain's CDR3 is CASSSPDMPGGKLFF. The CDR3 bases are TGTGCCAGCAGCTCGCCGGACATGCCGGGGGGAAAACTGTTTTTT.

This chain links TRBV7-2 with TRBJ2-5, with no clear D. Germline V lookup: CDR1 SGHTA, CDR2 FQGNSA. V was pared by 2 bases and J by 6 bases, with 7 bases between. The CDR3 spans 12 residues. CDR3: CASSLWGQTQYF. CDR3 sequence (DNA): TGTGCCAGCAGCTTATGGGGTCAGACCCAGTACTTC.

Points on this clonotype: The junction departs from the called germline gene at one end, perhaps through a read error. This chain connects TRBV7-2 to TRBJ1-6; D unclear. This CDR3 comprises 12 residues. CDR1 is SGHTA and CDR2 is FQGNSA in the germline V gene. The CDR3 region has the DNA TGTGCCAGCAGCTTAGGAAATTCACCCCCCCACTTT. Amino acids: CASSLGNSPPHF.

CDR3 coding DNA: TGTGCCAGCAGCGGGGGACAGGGGGTTGGGCAGTACTTC. Encoded protein: CASSGGQGVGQYF. The chain combines TRBV12-3 or TRBV12-4 with TRBJ2-5, with 11 positions matching TRBD1. This CDR3 contains 13 residues. The J segment lost 11 bases and the V segment lost 6 bases, leaving 8 bases of the junction unmatched.

The chain couples TRBV19 to TRBJ2-1; the D call may be TRBD1 or TRBD2 (6 bases each). Germline CDR1 reads LNHDA; CDR2 reads SQIVND (reference sequence). Trimming took 4 bases from V and 5 from J, leaving 15 bases between them. The CDR3 has 15 residues. CDR3 DNA: TGTGCCAGTAGTAAGGAGGGTTGGGGGCACAATGAGCAGTTCTTC. Its protein product is CASSKEGWGHNEQFF.

This clonotype was recorded a few times. A much larger clonotype is one base distant, so this may be a read error. The V gene is TRBV6-5, the J gene TRBJ2-5; D tentatively reads TRBD1 or TRBD2 (5 bases each). The tail of the sequence fits TRBJ2-7 better, so the J call may be wrong. CDR1 is MNHEY and CDR2 is SVGAGI in the germline V gene. This CDR3 is built from 12 residues. The CDR3, as DNA: TGTGCCAGCAGTTACCGGGACGGCGAGCAGTACTTC. Its protein is CASSYRDGEQYF.

In this sample, this clonotype turned up many times. The chain carries TRBV6-6 and TRBJ2-2, with a tentative D call TRBD2 (6 bases). The germline gives CDR1 MNHNY, CDR2 SVGAGI (reference sequence). Trimming pared 4 bases from V and 5 bases from J, leaving 11 bases between. The CDR3 spans 14 residues. DNA of the CDR3: TGTGCCAGCAGTTTATACCGGGGGACCGGGGAGCTGTTTTTT. This codes for CASSLYRGTGELFF.

This clonotype was seen at least ten times. The chain uses TRBV20-1 and TRBJ1-1; D not certain. Per the germline V gene, CDR1 is DFQATT and CDR2 is SNEGSKA (reference sequence). V was shortened by 3 bases and J by 0 bases, with 11 bases between the two germline ends. The CDR3 length is 14 residues. The CDR3 loop reads CSARALDLNTEAFF. The CDR3 DNA reads TGCAGTGCTAGGGCTCTGGATCTGAACACTGAAGCTTTCTTT.

The rearrangement joins TRBV10-3 to TRBJ1-1, with TRBD1 matching over 8 bases. Germline V gene data show CDR1 as ENHRY and CDR2 as SYGVKD. The CDR3 is 13 residues long. V lost 8 bases, J lost 1 base, and 3 bases stayed unmatched. The CDR3 region is CAISGTGNTEAFF. The CDR3 bases are TGTGCCATCTCCGGGACAGGGAACACTGAAGCTTTCTTT.

V is TRBV18 and J is TRBJ2-2, with D tentatively TRBD1 (6 bases). The length of the CDR3 is 14 residues. Trimming took 6 bases from V and 4 from J, leaving 12 bases between them. CDR1 and CDR2 (germline): KGHSH, LQKENI. CDR3 protein: CASSAGVSTGELFF. The CDR3 DNA reads as TGTGCCAGCTCGGCAGGGGTCTCCACCGGGGAGCTGTTTTTT. Full variable domain (missing parts from reference TRBV18 and TRBJ2-2): NAGVMQNPRHLVRRRGQEARLRCSPMKGHSHVYWYRQLPEEGLKFMVYLQKENIIDESGMPKERFSAEFPKEGPSILRIQQVVRGDSAAYFCASSAGVSTGELFFGEGSRLTVL.

A remark on this clonotype: A read error may be the cause here, since a much bigger clone is one base away. The chain uses TRBV29-1 and TRBJ2-3; no clear D gene. Per the germline V gene, CDR1 is SQVTM and CDR2 is ANQGSEA. CDR3 length: 12 residues. CDR3: CGVDLGTDTQYF. The CDR3 DNA reads TGCGGCGTTGATCTGGGGACAGATACGCAGTATTTT.

This chain uses TRBV28 with TRBJ2-4, with D uncertain. Germline-derived CDR1 and CDR2 are MDHEN and SYDVKM. There are 13 residues in the CDR3. V lost 5 bases and J 14 bases, leaving 19 bases between the germline ends. The CDR3 reads CASSPPDRREEYF. The CDR3 DNA follows: TGTGCCAGCAGTCCACCGGACCGACGAGAGGAGTACTTC. Full variable domain (missing parts from reference TRBV28 and TRBJ2-4): DVKVTQSSRYLVKRTGEKVFLECVQDMDHENMFWYRQDPGLGLRLIYFSYDVKMKEKGDIPEGYSVSREKKERFSLILESASTNQTSMYLCASSPPDRREEYFGAGTRLSVL.

This rearrangement joins TRBV5-1 to TRBJ2-7; 7 nucleotides match TRBD1. Trimming cost V 1 base and J 3 bases; bases outside gene matches: 16. Germline V lookup: CDR1 SGHRS, CDR2 YFSETQ. The CDR3 covers 18 residues. The CDR3 spells CASSLSSSGQPSRYEQYF. The CDR3 nucleotides are TGCGCCAGCAGCTTGAGCAGTTCGGGACAGCCGTCTCGCTACGAGCAGTACTTC. The variable domain in full, with the rest retrieved from reference TRBV5-1 and TRBJ2-7, is KAGVTQTPRYLIKTRGQQVTLSCSPISGHRSVSWYQQTPGQGLQFLFEYFSETQRNKGNFPGRFSGRQFSNSRSEMNVSTLELGDSALYLCASSLSSSGQPSRYEQYFGPGTRLTVT.

This clonotype has only a few counts. V usage is TRBV7-2 and J usage is TRBJ2-5; 9 bases map to TRBD2. The J call could be wrong; TRBJ2-7 is a better fit for the DNA end. This CDR3 spans 17 amino acids. CDR1 and CDR2 (germline): SGHTA, FQGNSA. CDR3 loop: CASSSREGLAGTYEQYF. CDR3 bases: TGTGCCAGCAGCTCCAGAGAAGGGCTAGCGGGAACCTACGAGCAGTACTTC.

The CDR3 spells CASSSTSGTSADTQYF. The CDR3 nucleotides are TGCGCCAGCAGCTCGACTAGCGGGACCTCTGCAGATACGCAGTATTTT. The chain couples TRBV5-1 to TRBJ2-3; TRBD2 aligns across 11 bases. Germline V lookup: CDR1 SGHRS, CDR2 YFSETQ. The CDR3 is made up of 16 amino acids. Trimming at V came to 3 bases and at J to 4 bases, leaving 7 bases not matched to a gene.

V usage is TRBV7-3 and J usage is TRBJ2-4, with 8 bases fitting TRBD2. The J call may be in error: the DNA end matches TRBJ2-5 better. Germline V gives CDR1 SGHTA, CDR2 FQGTGA. The CDR3 spans 16 residues. CDR3 in amino acids: CASSRYSGDNQETQYF. The CDR3 DNA follows: TGTGCCAGCAGCAGATATAGCGGGGACAACCAAGAGACCCAGTACTTC.

The chain is built from TRBV27 and TRBJ2-3, with a tentative D call TRBD2 (6 bases). Germline CDR1 MNHEY, CDR2 SMNVEV (reference sequence). This CDR3 has 13 residues. Trimming pared 6 bases from V and 0 bases from J, leaving 7 bases between. The CDR3 DNA reads TGTGCCAGCAGGGGGACTAGCACAGATACGCAGTATTTT. Protein: CASRGTSTDTQYF.

This clonotype was detected many times. CDR3 sequence (DNA): TGTGCCATCAGTGTGGGAGTGGAGAATACGCAGTATTTT. It is translated as CAISVGVENTQYF. V usage is TRBV10-3 and J usage is TRBJ2-3; TRBD2 is a possible D gene (5 bases). The germline V gene has CDR1 ENHRY and CDR2 SYGVKD. The CDR3 is 13 amino acids. The V and J ends lost 4 bases and 7 bases respectively, with 12 bases between them.

The chain joins TRBV6-5 to TRBJ2-7; TRBD2 agrees at 8 bases. The germline gives CDR1 MNHEY, CDR2 SVGAGI. Trimming removed 0 bases from V and 5 bases from J; junction bases left unmatched: 9. The CDR3 length is 16 residues. The CDR3 reads CASSYSRRAGVNEQYF. The CDR3 DNA reads as TGTGCCAGCAGTTACTCGCGGCGAGCGGGAGTAAACGAGCAGTACTTC.

This clonotype was counted a few times. This chain links TRBV20-1 with TRBJ2-7; possibly TRBD2 for D (6 bases). The better agreement between TRBJ2-5 and the DNA end casts doubt on the J call. The CDR3 spans 15 residues. Germline assignment: CDR1 DFQATT and CDR2 SNEGSKA (reference sequence). CDR3 amino acids: CSARDHLGGRKTQYF. DNA for the CDR3: TGCAGTGCTAGAGATCACTTGGGGGGACGCAAGACCCAGTACTTC.

This clonotype appeared a few times. The V gene is TRBV20-1, the J gene TRBJ1-6; 9 bases are shared with TRBD1. The CDR3 totals 15 residues. With V trimmed by 4 bases and J by 7 bases, 8 bases remained unmatched. CDR1 DFQATT and CDR2 SNEGSKA come from the germline V gene (reference sequence). The CDR3 bases are TGCAGTGCTATCCCTAGGGACAGGGCAAATTCACCCCTCCACTTT. This translates into CSAIPRDRANSPLHF.